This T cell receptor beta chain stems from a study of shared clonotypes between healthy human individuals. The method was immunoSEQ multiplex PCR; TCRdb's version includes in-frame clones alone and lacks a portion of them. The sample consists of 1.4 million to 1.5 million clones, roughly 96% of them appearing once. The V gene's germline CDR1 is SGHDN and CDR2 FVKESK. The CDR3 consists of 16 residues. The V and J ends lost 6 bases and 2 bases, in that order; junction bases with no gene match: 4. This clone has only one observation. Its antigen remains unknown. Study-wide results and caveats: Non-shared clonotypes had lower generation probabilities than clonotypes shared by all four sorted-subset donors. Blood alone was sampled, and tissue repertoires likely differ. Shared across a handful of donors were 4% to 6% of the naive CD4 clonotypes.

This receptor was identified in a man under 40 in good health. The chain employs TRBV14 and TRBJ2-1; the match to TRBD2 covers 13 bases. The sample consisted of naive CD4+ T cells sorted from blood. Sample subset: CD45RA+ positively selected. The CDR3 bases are TGTGCCAGCAGTCGACTAGCGGGAGGCCCCTACAATGAGCAGTTCTTC. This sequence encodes CASSRLAGGPYNEQFF.